A selection of T cell receptor beta chains follows, all from one sample in a study of cytomegalovirus exposure and HLA in healthy donors. TCRdb's copy holds only in-frame clones and misses some; the assay was immunoSEQ multiplex PCR. The sample lists more than 150,000 clones, 80% to 85% occurring once. The source material was PBMCs. Receptor source: a woman under 30 in good health and CMV-seropositive. CDR3s include the opening cysteine and the closing phenylalanine or tryptophan. A D gene is named only where the DNA matches it firmly. A clone size is listed for some rows: how often the clone was seen (once, few, many), or a class if it is expanded.

clone_size	j_call	v_call	d_call	cdr3_aa	cdr3_nt
.	TRBJ1-4	TRBV27	.	CASSPTYSNEKLLF	TGTGCCAGCAGTCCCACCTACAGTAATGAAAAACTGCTTTTT
.	TRBJ2-5	TRBV4-1	.	CASSQLREGMEQYF	TGCGCCAGCAGCCAGTTGCGGGAAGGTATGGAGCAGTACTTC
.	TRBJ1-6	TRBV19	.	CASSSGVRALSPLHF	TGTGCCAGTAGCTCAGGGGTCCGGGCGTTGTCACCCCTCCACTTT
.	TRBJ1-6	TRBV7-9	TRBD1	CASSPDRGYNSPLHF	TGTGCCAGCAGCCCGGACAGGGGGTATAATTCACCCCTCCACTTT
.	TRBJ2-1	TRBV4-1	TRBD1	CASSQPGQGDNEQFF	TGCGCCAGCAGCCAACCGGGACAGGGGGACAATGAGCAGTTCTTC
.	TRBJ2-3	TRBV25-1	TRBD2	CASNPGTSGNTDTQYF	TGTGCCAGCAACCCAGGGACTAGCGGGAACACAGATACGCAGTATTTT
once	TRBJ2-3	TRBV7-2	.	CASSPTRGGQTDTQYF	TGTGCCAGCAGCCCGACTAGGGGGGGGCAGACAGATACGCAGTATTTT
.	TRBJ2-1	TRBV6-4	TRBD1	CASSVTGEGSEQFF	TGTGCCAGCAGTGTGACAGGGGAAGGCAGTGAGCAGTTCTTC
.	TRBJ2-7	TRBV5-1	TRBD1	CASSIRGQVSSYEQYF	TGCGCCAGCAGCATACGAGGACAGGTGAGCTCCTACGAGCAGTACTTC
.	TRBJ2-1	TRBV12-5	TRBD1	CASGSGQGTYNEQFF	TGTGCTAGTGGTTCCGGACAGGGCACCTACAATGAGCAGTTCTTC
.	TRBJ1-2	TRBV13	.	CASSGVEVGYGYTF	TGTGCCAGCAGCGGAGTAGAGGTGGGCTATGGCTACACCTTC
.	TRBJ2-3	TRBV18	.	CASSPLDEGGDGTDTQYF	TGTGCCAGCTCACCCCTCGACGAAGGGGGGGATGGGACAGATACGCAGTATTTT
.	TRBJ2-7	TRBV9	TRBD1	CASSVSTGVEQYF	TGTGCCAGCAGCGTATCGACAGGGGTTGAGCAGTACTTC
.	TRBJ2-1	TRBV9	.	CASSVMTKASDEQFF	TGTGCCAGCAGCGTTATGACTAAAGCCTCAGATGAGCAGTTCTTC
.	TRBJ1-5	TRBV30	.	CAWNLGGTSNQPQHF	TGTGCCTGGAACTTGGGGGGAACTAGCAATCAGCCCCAGCATTTT
.	TRBJ2-3	TRBV7-8	TRBD2	CASRLTSGGITDTQYF	TGTGCCAGCAGGCTTACTAGCGGGGGGATTACAGATACGCAGTATTTT
.	TRBJ2-7	TRBV6-5	.	CASSLGRGSYEQYF	TGTGCCAGCAGTCTGGGCAGGGGCTCCTACGAGCAGTACTTC
.	TRBJ2-7	TRBV28	.	CASRRGEQGTREQYF	TGTGCCAGCAGGAGGGGGGAACAGGGGACTCGGGAGCAGTACTTC
once	TRBJ2-2	TRBV7-2	.	CASSLAQGNTGELFF	TGTGCCAGCAGCTTAGCCCAGGGGAACACCGGGGAGCTGTTTTTT
few	TRBJ2-6	TRBV2	.	CASKSSDAGANGLTF	TGTGCCAGCAAGTCGAGCGACGCTGGGGCCAACGGCCTGACTTTC
few	TRBJ1-1	TRBV7-2	.	CASSPQMNTEAFF	TGTGCCAGCAGCCCACAGATGAACACTGAAGCTTTCTTT
.	TRBJ2-3	TRBV7-9	.	CASRPKFLGLGERTQYF	TGTGCCAGCAGGCCAAAATTCCTCGGTCTAGGCGAGCGTACGCAGTATTTT
.	TRBJ2-1	TRBV7-9	TRBD2	CASSPRRVGGISYNEQFF	TGTGCCAGCAGCCCCCGTCGAGTGGGGGGGATCTCCTACAATGAGCAGTTCTTC
.	TRBJ1-1	TRBV10-3	.	CAISDPAQMNTEAFF	TGTGCCATCAGTGACCCTGCACAGATGAACACTGAAGCTTTCTTT
.	TRBJ1-3	TRBV30	.	CAWSNSVSGNTIYF	TGTGCCTGGAGTAACTCCGTCTCTGGAAACACCATATATTTT
once	TRBJ2-5	TRBV5-1	.	CASSAQGETQYF	TGCGCCAGCAGCGCGCAGGGAGAGACCCAGTACTTC
.	TRBJ2-5	TRBV20-1	.	CSAIEGTQYF	TGCAGTGCCATCGAGGGGACCCAGTACTTC
.	TRBJ2-5	TRBV30	.	CAWKHFANSETQYF	TGTGCCTGGAAGCACTTTGCGAATTCAGAGACCCAGTACTTC
once	TRBJ2-5	TRBV5-5	TRBD1	CASSRQGETQYF	TGTGCCAGCAGCCGACAGGGTGAGACCCAGTACTTC
.	TRBJ1-1	TRBV4-1	.	CASSPLGPMEVAFF	TGCGCCAGCAGCCCACTCGGCCCTATGGAGGTTGCTTTCTTT
.	TRBJ1-2	TRBV30	TRBD1	CAWSAGDRAGYTF	TGTGCCTGGAGTGCGGGGGACAGGGCGGGCTACACCTTC
.	TRBJ2-3	TRBV5-6	TRBD2	CASSPLAGGQVDTQYF	TGTGCCAGCAGCCCGCTCGCGGGGGGGCAGGTAGATACGCAGTATTTT
.	TRBJ1-3	TRBV29-1	.	CSSRSGDTIYF	TGCAGCTCCCGGTCAGGGGACACCATATATTTT
.	TRBJ2-7	TRBV4-1	.	CASSDTGYEQYF	TGCGCCAGCAGCGACACAGGATACGAGCAGTACTTC
.	TRBJ1-6	TRBV4-1	.	CASSQDPRGVVMNSPLHF	TGCGCCAGCAGCCAAGATCCACGGGGGGTTGTAATGAATTCACCCCTCCACTTT
once	TRBJ1-5	TRBV7-2	.	CASSLDRRQPQHF	TGTGCCAGCAGCTTAGATAGGAGGCAGCCCCAGCATTTT
.	TRBJ1-6	TRBV9	TRBD1	CASSPQPGGGSPLHF	TGTGCCAGCAGCCCCCAGCCAGGGGGTGGATCACCCCTCCACTTT
.	TRBJ1-4	TRBV6-1	.	CASSEDRVDEKLFF	TGTGCCAGCAGTGAAGACAGGGTGGATGAAAAACTGTTTTTT
once	TRBJ1-5	TRBV28	.	CASRRQSSITPQHF	TGTGCCAGCAGACGACAGAGCTCAATCACGCCCCAGCATTTT
.	TRBJ1-1	TRBV28	.	CASRTLDTEAFF	TGTGCCAGCAGGACTTTAGATACTGAAGCTTTCTTT
.	TRBJ1-2	TRBV6-5	TRBD1	CASSYSVGQSGGYTF	TGTGCCAGCAGTTATTCGGTGGGACAGAGTGGTGGCTACACCTTC
few	TRBJ1-1	TRBV6-5	.	CASTAGVVTEAFF	TGTGCCAGCACGGCGGGTGTCGTGACTGAAGCTTTCTTT
.	TRBJ1-1	TRBV7-9	.	CAGSLWTDNTEAFF	TGTGCCGGCAGCCTATGGACAGATAACACTGAAGCTTTCTTT
few	TRBJ1-2	TRBV29-1	TRBD1	CSGRTGANYGYTF	TGCAGCGGTCGGACAGGGGCCAACTATGGCTACACCTTC
.	TRBJ2-1	TRBV9	TRBD2	CASSPPGAGDYNEQFF	TGTGCCAGCAGCCCCCCCGGAGCGGGAGATTACAATGAGCAGTTCTTC
.	TRBJ2-1	TRBV29-1	.	CSVEATYNEQFF	TGCAGCGTTGAAGCTACTTACAATGAGCAGTTCTTC
.	TRBJ2-3	TRBV29-1	.	CSVSSRGTDTQYF	TGCAGCGTTTCTTCCAGGGGCACAGATACGCAGTATTTT
.	TRBJ2-3	TRBV7-2	.	CASSFGGDTDTQYF	TGTGCCAGCAGCTTTGGCGGGGACACAGATACGCAGTATTTT
few	TRBJ2-2	TRBV27	.	CASRTGSKNTGELFF	TGTGCCAGTAGAACGGGGAGTAAGAACACCGGGGAGCTGTTTTTT